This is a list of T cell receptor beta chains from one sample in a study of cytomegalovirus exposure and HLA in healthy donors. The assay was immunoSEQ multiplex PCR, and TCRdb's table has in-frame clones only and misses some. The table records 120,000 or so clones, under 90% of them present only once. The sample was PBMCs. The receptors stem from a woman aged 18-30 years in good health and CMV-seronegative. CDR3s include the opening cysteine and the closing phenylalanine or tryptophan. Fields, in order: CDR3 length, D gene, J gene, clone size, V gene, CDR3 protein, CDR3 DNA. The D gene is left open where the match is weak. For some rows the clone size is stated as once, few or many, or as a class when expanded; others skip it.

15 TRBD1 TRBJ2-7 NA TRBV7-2 CASSLVGTGSYEQYF TGTGCCAGCAGCTTAGTCGGGACAGGGAGCTACGAGCAGTACTTC
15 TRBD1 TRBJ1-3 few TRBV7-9 CASSSQGTRGNTIYF TGTGCCAGCAGCTCACAGGGGACGCGGGGAAACACCATATATTTT
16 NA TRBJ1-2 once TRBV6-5 CASSYGFPGGGYGYTF TGTGCCAGCAGTTACGGATTCCCGGGAGGTGGCTATGGCTACACCTTC
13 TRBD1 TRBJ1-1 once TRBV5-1 CASSVSGGTEAFF TGCGCCAGCAGCGTATCAGGGGGGACTGAAGCTTTCTTT
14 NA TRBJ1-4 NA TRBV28 CASIRARSLEKLFF TGTGCCAGCATCCGTGCCAGGTCTCTTGAAAAACTGTTTTTT
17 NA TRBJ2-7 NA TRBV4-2 CASSQEWRRLVLGEQYF TGTGCCAGCAGCCAAGAATGGAGGCGGCTGGTCCTCGGCGAGCAGTACTTC
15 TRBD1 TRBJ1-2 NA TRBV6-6 CASSYGAGGLYGYTF TGTGCCAGCAGTTACGGGGCAGGGGGACTCTATGGCTACACCTTC
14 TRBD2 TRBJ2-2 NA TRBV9 CASRRDYNTGELFF TGTGCCAGCAGAAGGGACTATAACACCGGGGAGCTGTTTTTT
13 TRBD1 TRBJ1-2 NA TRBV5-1 CASSQQGIYGYTF TGCGCCAGCAGCCAACAGGGGATCTATGGCTACACCTTC
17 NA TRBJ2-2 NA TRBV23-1 CASSQSSGFSNTGELFF TGCGCCAGCAGTCAATCGTCGGGATTCTCGAACACCGGGGAGCTGTTTTTT
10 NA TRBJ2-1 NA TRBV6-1 CASSRNEQFF TGTGCCAGCAGTCGGAATGAGCAGTTCTTC
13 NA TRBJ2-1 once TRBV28 CASRSGSYNEQFF TGTGCCAGCAGGAGCGGTTCCTACAATGAGCAGTTCTTC
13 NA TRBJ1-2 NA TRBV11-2 CASSSGRNYGYTF TGTGCCAGCAGTTCCGGGAGAAACTATGGCTACACCTTC
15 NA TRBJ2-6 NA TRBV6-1 CASRRPGTGANVLTF TGTGCCAGCAGGCGGCCAGGGACTGGGGCCAACGTCCTGACTTTC
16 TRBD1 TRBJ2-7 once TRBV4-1 CASSQGRQGNSYEQYF TGCGCCAGCAGCCAAGGGAGACAGGGGAACTCCTACGAGCAGTACTTC
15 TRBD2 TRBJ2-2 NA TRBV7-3 CASSPGGGYPGELFF TGTGCCAGCAGCCCGGGGGGGGGTTACCCCGGGGAGCTGTTTTTT
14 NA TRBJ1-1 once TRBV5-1 CASSFGGRVTEAFF TGCGCCAGCAGCTTTGGAGGACGGGTCACTGAAGCTTTCTTT
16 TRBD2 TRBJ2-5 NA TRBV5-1 CASSSPSGRNQETQYF TGCGCCAGCAGCTCTCCTAGCGGGAGGAACCAAGAGACCCAGTACTTC
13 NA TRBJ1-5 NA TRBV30 CAWSVQDNQPQHF TGTGCCTGGAGTGTACAAGATAATCAGCCCCAGCATTTT
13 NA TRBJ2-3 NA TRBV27 CASSSVPTDTQYF TGTGCCAGCAGTTCCGTCCCCACAGATACGCAGTATTTT
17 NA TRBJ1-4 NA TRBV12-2 CASRLYREIRTNEKLFF TGTGCAAGTCGCTTATACAGGGAAATCAGAACTAATGAAAAACTGTTTTTT
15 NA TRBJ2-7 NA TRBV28 CASSFFQGLAYEQYF TGTGCCAGCAGTTTCTTCCAGGGTCTTGCCTACGAGCAGTACTTC
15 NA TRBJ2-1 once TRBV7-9 CASSKTGLLYNEQFF TGTGCCAGCAGTAAAACGGGACTTCTATACAATGAGCAGTTCTTC
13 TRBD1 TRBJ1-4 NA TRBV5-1 CASQDRANEKLFF TGCGCCAGTCAGGACAGGGCTAATGAAAAACTGTTTTTT
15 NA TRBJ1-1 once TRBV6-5 CASSYSAAPNTEAFF TGTGCCAGCAGTTACTCGGCGGCCCCGAACACTGAAGCTTTCTTT
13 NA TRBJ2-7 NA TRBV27 CASSIWGGAEQYF TGTGCCAGCAGTATCTGGGGGGGGGCCGAGCAGTACTTC
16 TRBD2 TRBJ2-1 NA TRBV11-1 CASSSTIAGGYNEQFF TGTGCCAGCAGCTCGACCATAGCGGGAGGGTACAATGAGCAGTTCTTC
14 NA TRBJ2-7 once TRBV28 CASSPGQTSYEQYF TGTGCCAGCAGCCCCGGACAGACCAGCTACGAGCAGTACTTC
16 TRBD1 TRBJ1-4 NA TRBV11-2 CASSWGIGGVSEKLFF TGTGCCAGCAGCTGGGGCATAGGGGGCGTGTCGGAAAAACTGTTTTTT
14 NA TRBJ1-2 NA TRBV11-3 CASSLDQAAYGYTF TGTGCCAGCAGCTTAGATCAGGCAGCCTATGGCTACACCTTC
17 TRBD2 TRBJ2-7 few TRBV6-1 CASSDDQGLANPYEQYF TGTGCCAGCAGTGATGACCAGGGACTAGCGAACCCCTACGAGCAGTACTTC
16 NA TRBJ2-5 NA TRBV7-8 CASRLRSRDFQETQYF TGTGCCAGCAGGCTTAGGTCCCGGGACTTCCAAGAGACCCAGTACTTC
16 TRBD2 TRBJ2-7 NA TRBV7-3 CASSLTRTSGSYEQYF TGTGCCAGCAGCCTTACCAGGACTAGCGGGAGCTACGAGCAGTACTTC
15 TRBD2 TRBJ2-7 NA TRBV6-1 CASSDWASGSHEQYF TGTGCCAGCAGTGATTGGGCTAGCGGGAGCCACGAGCAGTACTTC
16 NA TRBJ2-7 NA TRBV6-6 CASSRDSGWDSTEQYF TGTGCCAGCAGTAGGGACTCGGGATGGGACTCCACGGAGCAGTACTTC
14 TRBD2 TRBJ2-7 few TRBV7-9 CASSSGTTPYEQYF TGTGCCAGCAGCTCCGGGACTACACCCTACGAGCAGTACTTC
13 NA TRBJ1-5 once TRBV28 CASRRESDQPQHF TGTGCCAGCAGACGGGAAAGTGATCAGCCCCAGCATTTT
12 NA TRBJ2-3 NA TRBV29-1 CSVGGLTDTQYF TGCAGCGTTGGAGGCCTCACAGATACGCAGTATTTT
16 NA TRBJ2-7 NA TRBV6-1 CASSEGFGTLGYEQYF TGTGCCAGCAGTGAAGGGTTCGGGACTCTCGGGTACGAGCAGTACTTC
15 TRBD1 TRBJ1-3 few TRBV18 CASSPYGTAGNTIYF TGTGCCAGCTCACCATACGGGACAGCTGGAAACACCATATATTTT
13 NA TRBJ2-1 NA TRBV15 CATSVEEADEQFF TGTGCCACCAGCGTCGAGGAGGCTGATGAGCAGTTCTTC
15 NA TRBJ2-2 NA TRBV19 CASSGRSPNTGELFF TGTGCCAGTAGTGGCCGGAGTCCGAACACCGGGGAGCTGTTTTTT
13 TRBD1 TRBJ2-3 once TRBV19 CASGPGTGNTQYF TGTGCCAGTGGACCCGGGACAGGGAATACGCAGTATTTT
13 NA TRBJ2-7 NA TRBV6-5 CASSYGSAHEQYF TGTGCCAGTTCGTACGGGAGTGCCCACGAGCAGTACTTC
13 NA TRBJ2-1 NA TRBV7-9 CASSLGSRDEQFF TGTGCCAGCAGCTTAGGTAGCCGGGATGAGCAGTTCTTC
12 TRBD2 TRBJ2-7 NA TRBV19 CAVTSGRGEQYF TGTGCCGTGACTAGCGGGAGGGGCGAGCAGTACTTC
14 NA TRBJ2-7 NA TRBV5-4 CASRDNRVSYEQYF TGTGCCAGCAGGGACAACAGGGTCTCCTACGAGCAGTACTTC